These T cell receptor beta chains were read from a single sample in a study of T cell repertoires in cytomegalovirus infection. No antigen has been assigned to these receptors. TCRdb re-derived calls from the reads in MiXCR, one entry per CDR3 protein. The repertoire holds some 590,000 distinct CDR3 sequences, 35% to 50% seen once, with 48% in the top ten. This specimen was cultured PBMCs, taken from culture after CMV antigen stimulation. The receptors stem from a human donor in good health (CMV status not recorded). Some clones in this sample may be carry-over from other donors' samples. The CDR3 runs from the conserved cysteine through the conserved F or W. D genes are given only for firm matches. Expanded clones get a size class; other rows say once, few or many, or leave the size out.

CDR3nt: TGCGCCAGCAGCCCCGGGACAGACAATCAGCCCCAGCATTTT
CDR3aa: CASSPGTDNQPQHF
v_gene: TRBV4-1
j_gene: TRBJ1-5
d_gene: TRBD1
abundance: -

CDR3nt: TGTGCCAGTGCCGGGACACCCTACAATGAGCAGTTCTTC
CDR3aa: CASAGTPYNEQFF
v_gene: TRBV19
j_gene: TRBJ2-1
d_gene: -
abundance: -

CDR3nt: TGTGCCAGCAACCGGCTAGTGGGCACCGGGGAGCTGTTTTTT
CDR3aa: CASNRLVGTGELFF
v_gene: TRBV7-4
j_gene: TRBJ2-2
d_gene: -
abundance: -

CDR3nt: TGCAGTGCCGGGGGGGACAGGGGGCAAGAGACCCAGTACTTC
CDR3aa: CSAGGDRGQETQYF
v_gene: TRBV20-1
j_gene: TRBJ2-5
d_gene: TRBD1
abundance: -

CDR3nt: TGTGCCAGCAGGGTGGTTTTTAACACAGATACGCAGTATTTT
CDR3aa: CASRVVFNTDTQYF
v_gene: TRBV28
j_gene: TRBJ2-3
d_gene: -
abundance: -

CDR3nt: TGTGCCAGCAGCTCGGCCGAAGGCCCAGCTTTCTTT
CDR3aa: CASSSAEGPAFF
v_gene: TRBV5-6
j_gene: TRBJ1-1
d_gene: -
abundance: -

CDR3nt: TGTGCCACTAAAGGGGACAGCCAAGTTTTCGAGCAGTACTTC
CDR3aa: CATKGDSQVFEQYF
v_gene: TRBV10-3
j_gene: TRBJ2-7
d_gene: TRBD1
abundance: few

CDR3nt: TGTGCCAGCAGCTTAGTGGTCCTGGGAAATGAGCAGTTCTTC
CDR3aa: CASSLVVLGNEQFF
v_gene: TRBV7-8
j_gene: TRBJ2-1
d_gene: -
abundance: many

CDR3nt: TGTGCCAGCAGCTTAACTAGCGGAGAATACACCGGGGAGCTGTTTTTT
CDR3aa: CASSLTSGEYTGELFF
v_gene: TRBV7-2
j_gene: TRBJ2-2
d_gene: TRBD2
abundance: many

CDR3nt: TGTGCCAGCAGCTTTGCAGGGATTAATGAAAAACTGTTTTTT
CDR3aa: CASSFAGINEKLFF
v_gene: TRBV7-2
j_gene: TRBJ1-4
d_gene: -
abundance: few

CDR3nt: TGTGCCAGCAGTACTAGCGTCCCCGGGGAGCTGTTTTTT
CDR3aa: CASSTSVPGELFF
v_gene: TRBV28
j_gene: TRBJ2-2
d_gene: TRBD2
abundance: once

CDR3nt: TGTGCCAGCAGATTAGCGGGTTCCTTTCTGCGGGAGGGCCAAGATACGCAGTATTTT
CDR3aa: CASRLAGSFLREGQDTQYF
v_gene: TRBV13
j_gene: TRBJ2-3
d_gene: TRBD2
abundance: -

CDR3nt: TGTGCCAGCAGGGGACAGGGGTATTACGAGCAGTACTTC
CDR3aa: CASRGQGYYEQYF
v_gene: TRBV27
j_gene: TRBJ2-7
d_gene: TRBD1
abundance: -

CDR3nt: TGTGCCAGCAGCGGGGACAGGACCTGGTCGGGCTACACCTTC
CDR3aa: CASSGDRTWSGYTF
v_gene: TRBV7-9
j_gene: TRBJ1-2
d_gene: TRBD1
abundance: few

CDR3nt: TGTGCCAGCAGCTTAGGGGACCAGGTTGGCGGGCAGTACTTC
CDR3aa: CASSLGDQVGGQYF
v_gene: TRBV7-9
j_gene: TRBJ2-7
d_gene: -
abundance: few

CDR3nt: TGCAGTGCTCCCGGACTAGCGGGAGTCAATGAGCAGTTCTTC
CDR3aa: CSAPGLAGVNEQFF
v_gene: TRBV20-1
j_gene: TRBJ2-1
d_gene: TRBD2
abundance: -

CDR3nt: TGTGCCAGCAGCTTAGTTGGCTCCACTGGAAACACCATATATTTT
CDR3aa: CASSLVGSTGNTIYF
v_gene: TRBV7-2
j_gene: TRBJ1-3
d_gene: -
abundance: many

CDR3nt: TGCAGTGCAGGGACAGGGGGCGGCGGAGTGGAGACCCAGTACTTC
CDR3aa: CSAGTGGGGVETQYF
v_gene: TRBV20-1
j_gene: TRBJ2-5
d_gene: TRBD1
abundance: few

CDR3nt: TGTGCCAGCTCTGTAGGCTTCGATCCCAATGAGCAGTTCTTC
CDR3aa: CASSVGFDPNEQFF
v_gene: TRBV27
j_gene: TRBJ2-1
d_gene: -
abundance: -

CDR3nt: TGTGCCAGTATCGGCCCCTATGTCAATGAGCAGTTCTTC
CDR3aa: CASIGPYVNEQFF
v_gene: TRBV19
j_gene: TRBJ2-1
d_gene: -
abundance: -

CDR3nt: TGCAGTGCCTTCCGGCGAGGGCCAGGTGGGGACCAGCCCCAGCATTTT
CDR3aa: CSAFRRGPGGDQPQHF
v_gene: TRBV20-1
j_gene: TRBJ1-5
d_gene: -
abundance: -

CDR3nt: TGTGCCAGCGCCCTAAGCTCCTACGAGCAGTACTTC
CDR3aa: CASALSSYEQYF
v_gene: TRBV7-6
j_gene: TRBJ2-7
d_gene: -
abundance: -

CDR3nt: TGTGCCAGCAGTACGCGGACGTGGGGCTACACCTTC
CDR3aa: CASSTRTWGYTF
v_gene: TRBV12-3/TRBV12-4
j_gene: TRBJ1-2
d_gene: -
abundance: -

CDR3nt: TGCGCGGTGGGGCGCAGAAGCTCCTATAATTCACCCCTCCACTTT
CDR3aa: CAVGRRSSYNSPLHF
v_gene: TRBV20-1
j_gene: TRBJ1-6
d_gene: -
abundance: -

CDR3nt: TGTGCTAGTGGTTTGGTTGTGGGGGCGGGAAACACTGAAGCTTTCTTT
CDR3aa: CASGLVVGAGNTEAFF
v_gene: TRBV12-5
j_gene: TRBJ1-1
d_gene: -
abundance: -

CDR3nt: TGTGCCAGCAGTTCCCAGGCCCTCGAGGGAGGTTCACCCCTCCACTTT
CDR3aa: CASSSQALEGGSPLHF
v_gene: TRBV2
j_gene: TRBJ1-6
d_gene: -
abundance: few

CDR3nt: TGTGCCAGTAGTGCTTTACTGAGCTCCTACAATGAGCAGTTCTTC
CDR3aa: CASSALLSSYNEQFF
v_gene: TRBV19
j_gene: TRBJ2-1
d_gene: -
abundance: -

CDR3nt: TGTGCCAGCAGCTTATCCAGGGGGCCTAGCAACGAGCAGTACTTC
CDR3aa: CASSLSRGPSNEQYF
v_gene: TRBV11-2
j_gene: TRBJ2-7
d_gene: TRBD1
abundance: -

CDR3nt: TGTGCCAGCAGCCCCCATCCGGGACAGGGGAATGAAAAACTGTTTTTT
CDR3aa: CASSPHPGQGNEKLFF
v_gene: TRBV7-8
j_gene: TRBJ1-4
d_gene: TRBD1
abundance: -

CDR3nt: TGTGCCAGCAGCTTAGGATATCAGGGGGCAGGGGATACGCAGTATTTT
CDR3aa: CASSLGYQGAGDTQYF
v_gene: TRBV7-9
j_gene: TRBJ2-3
d_gene: TRBD1
abundance: few

CDR3nt: TGTGCCAGCAGCTTCAATGGGGGAAGGATCGGGGGCTACACCTTC
CDR3aa: CASSFNGGRIGGYTF
v_gene: TRBV12-3/TRBV12-4
j_gene: TRBJ1-2
d_gene: -
abundance: -

CDR3nt: TGTGCCACCAGCGATTTGGAAGCCACCGCCTACAATGAGCAGTTCTTC
CDR3aa: CATSDLEATAYNEQFF
v_gene: TRBV24-1
j_gene: TRBJ2-1
d_gene: -
abundance: few

CDR3nt: TGTGCCAGCAGCTTACCCCTCGGACTAGCGGGCACAGATACGCAGTATTTT
CDR3aa: CASSLPLGLAGTDTQYF
v_gene: TRBV7-9
j_gene: TRBJ2-3
d_gene: TRBD2
abundance: few

CDR3nt: TGTGCCACCAGTGACCAAAGACAGGGGACAGATACGCAGTATTTT
CDR3aa: CATSDQRQGTDTQYF
v_gene: TRBV24-1
j_gene: TRBJ2-3
d_gene: TRBD1
abundance: -

CDR3nt: TGTGCCAGCAGCCCATGGGGGACGGCAACCTACGAGCAGTACTTC
CDR3aa: CASSPWGTATYEQYF
v_gene: TRBV7-2
j_gene: TRBJ2-7
d_gene: -
abundance: -

CDR3nt: TGTGCCAGCACATGGTCAACGGGCACTGAAGCTTTCTTT
CDR3aa: CASTWSTGTEAFF
v_gene: TRBV6-6
j_gene: TRBJ1-1
d_gene: -
abundance: -

CDR3nt: TGTGCCAGCACCATAAAGAGTAGGACAGGGGTATGGGAGCAGTACTTC
CDR3aa: CASTIKSRTGVWEQYF
v_gene: TRBV7-9
j_gene: TRBJ2-7
d_gene: TRBD1
abundance: -

CDR3nt: TGTGCCAGTAGTATAGCCTCGGGACTAGCGGGGTACAATGAGCAGTTCTTC
CDR3aa: CASSIASGLAGYNEQFF
v_gene: TRBV19
j_gene: TRBJ2-1
d_gene: TRBD2
abundance: -